This T cell receptor (beta chain) emerged from a study of cytomegalovirus exposure and HLA in healthy donors. Study as a whole: In an early release, HLA-typed donors contributed approximately 80 million unique TCR sequences. Study-wide results and limits: Versus the approximately 720-donor mean, an Asian-associated ancestry cluster reportedly showed fewer N-insertions in a later analysis.

Germline values: CDR1 LNHDA, CDR2 SQIVND (reference sequence). The CDR3 has 16 amino acids. J was trimmed by 10 bases and V by 3 bases; bases with no gene match: 9. A multiplex PCR was run with 60 Vbeta primers and 13 Jbeta primers. The assay was immunoSEQ multiplex PCR, and TCRdb's table has in-frame clones only and misses some. The sample records 150,000 to 200,000 clones, 75% to 85% being singletons. About this clone: Antigen specificity is unknown.

This TCR was recovered from a male donor in good health and CMV-seropositive. The rearrangement joins TRBV19 to TRBJ2-1, with TRBD2 matching over 13 bases. The sequenced material came from PBMCs. The CDR3 nucleotides read TGTGCCAGTAGTATCGGGACTAGCGGGGCCCCCAAGGAGCAGTTCTTC. Protein product: CASSIGTSGAPKEQFF.